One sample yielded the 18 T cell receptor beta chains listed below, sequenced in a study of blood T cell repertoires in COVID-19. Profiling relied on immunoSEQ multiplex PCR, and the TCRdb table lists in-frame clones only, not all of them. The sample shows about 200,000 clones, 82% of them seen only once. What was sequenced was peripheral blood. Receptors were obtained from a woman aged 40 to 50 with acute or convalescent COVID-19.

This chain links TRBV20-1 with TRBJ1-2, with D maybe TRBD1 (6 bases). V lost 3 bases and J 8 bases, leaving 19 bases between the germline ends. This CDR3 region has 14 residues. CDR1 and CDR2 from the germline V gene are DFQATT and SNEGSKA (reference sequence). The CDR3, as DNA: TGCAGTGCTAGTCCCCAAGGGGGATCTGGAGGCTACACCTTC. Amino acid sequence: CSASPQGGSGGYTF.

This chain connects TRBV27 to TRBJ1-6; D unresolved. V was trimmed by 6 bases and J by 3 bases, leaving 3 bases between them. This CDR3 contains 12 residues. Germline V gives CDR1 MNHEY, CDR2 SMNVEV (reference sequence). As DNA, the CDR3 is TGTGCCAGCAGCATCTATAATTCACCCCTCCACTTT. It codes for CASSIYNSPLHF.

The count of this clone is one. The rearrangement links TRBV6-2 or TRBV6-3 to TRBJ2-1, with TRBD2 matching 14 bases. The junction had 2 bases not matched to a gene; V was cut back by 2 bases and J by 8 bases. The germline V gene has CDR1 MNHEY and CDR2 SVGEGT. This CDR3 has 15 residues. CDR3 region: CASSYGTSGGDEQFF. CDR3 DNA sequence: TGTGCCAGCAGTTACGGGACTAGCGGGGGCGATGAGCAGTTCTTC.

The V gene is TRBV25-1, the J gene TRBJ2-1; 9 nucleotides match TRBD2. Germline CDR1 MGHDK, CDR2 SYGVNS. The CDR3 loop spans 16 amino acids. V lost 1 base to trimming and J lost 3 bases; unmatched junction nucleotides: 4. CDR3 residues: CASSESTSGYYNEQFF. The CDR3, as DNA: TGTGCCAGCAGTGAATCCACTAGCGGGTACTACAATGAGCAGTTCTTC.

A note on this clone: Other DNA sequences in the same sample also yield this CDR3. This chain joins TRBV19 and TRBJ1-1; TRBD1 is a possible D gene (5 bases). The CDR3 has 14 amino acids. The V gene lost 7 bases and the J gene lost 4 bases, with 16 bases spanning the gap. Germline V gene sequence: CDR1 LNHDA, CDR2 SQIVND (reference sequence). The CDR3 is CASTPRGGVTEAFF. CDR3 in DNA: TGTGCCAGTACCCCACGGGGGGGGGTCACTGAAGCTTTCTTT.

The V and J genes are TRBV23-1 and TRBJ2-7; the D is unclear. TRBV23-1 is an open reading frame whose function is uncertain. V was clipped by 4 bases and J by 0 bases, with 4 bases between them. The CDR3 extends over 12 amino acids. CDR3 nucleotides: TGCGCCAGCAGTCCCAACTCCTACGAGCAGTACTTC. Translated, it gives CASSPNSYEQYF.

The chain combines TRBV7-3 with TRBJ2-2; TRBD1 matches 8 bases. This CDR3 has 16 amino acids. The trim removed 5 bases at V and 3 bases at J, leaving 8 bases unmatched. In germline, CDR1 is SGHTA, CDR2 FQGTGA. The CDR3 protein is CASSTQGEGHTGELFF. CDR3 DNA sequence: TGTGCCAGCAGCACACAGGGGGAAGGACACACCGGGGAGCTGTTTTTT.

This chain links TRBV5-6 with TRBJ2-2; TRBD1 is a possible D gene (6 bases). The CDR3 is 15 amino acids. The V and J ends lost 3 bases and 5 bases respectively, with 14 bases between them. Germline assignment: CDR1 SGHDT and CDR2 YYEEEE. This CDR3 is CASSSFLTGTGELFF. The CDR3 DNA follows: TGTGCCAGCAGCTCCTTTTTGACAGGTACCGGGGAGCTGTTTTTT.

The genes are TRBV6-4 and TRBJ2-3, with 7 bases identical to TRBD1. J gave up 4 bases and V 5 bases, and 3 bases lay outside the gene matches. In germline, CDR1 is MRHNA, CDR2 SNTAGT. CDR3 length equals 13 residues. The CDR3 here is CASSFDRADTQYF. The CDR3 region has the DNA TGTGCCAGCAGTTTCGACAGGGCAGATACGCAGTATTTT.

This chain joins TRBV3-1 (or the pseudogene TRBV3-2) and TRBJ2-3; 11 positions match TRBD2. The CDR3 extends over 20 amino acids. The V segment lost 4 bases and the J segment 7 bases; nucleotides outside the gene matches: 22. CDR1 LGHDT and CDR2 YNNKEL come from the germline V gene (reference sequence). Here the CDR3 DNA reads TGTGCCAGCAGCCCCCAAATGACAGGTTCCCCTAGCGGGAGGCGTAATACGCAGTATTTT. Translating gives CASSPQMTGSPSGRRNTQYF.

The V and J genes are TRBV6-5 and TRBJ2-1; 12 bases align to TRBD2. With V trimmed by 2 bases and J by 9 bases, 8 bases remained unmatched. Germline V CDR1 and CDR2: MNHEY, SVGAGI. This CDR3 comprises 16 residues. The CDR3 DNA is TGTGCCAGCAGTTACAAACTAGCGGGAGGCGACACTGAGCAGTTCTTC. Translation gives CASSYKLAGGDTEQFF.

This chain's CDR3 is CSASGVTSGVSTDTQYF. Written as DNA, the CDR3 is TGCAGTGCTAGTGGTGTGACTAGCGGTGTTAGCACAGATACGCAGTATTTT. The J gene is TRBJ2-3, the V gene TRBV20-1, with TRBD2 matching over 9 bases. Germline V gene data show CDR1 as DFQATT and CDR2 as SNEGSKA (reference sequence). CDR3 size: 17 residues. J lost 0 bases, V lost 3 bases, and 10 bases had no gene match.

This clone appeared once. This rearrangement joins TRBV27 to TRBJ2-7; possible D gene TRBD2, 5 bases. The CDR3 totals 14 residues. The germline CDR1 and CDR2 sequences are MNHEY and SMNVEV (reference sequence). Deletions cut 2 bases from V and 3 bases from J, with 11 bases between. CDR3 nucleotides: TGTGCCAGCAGTTTAAGCGGTAGCGACTACGAGCAGTACTTC. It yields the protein CASSLSGSDYEQYF.

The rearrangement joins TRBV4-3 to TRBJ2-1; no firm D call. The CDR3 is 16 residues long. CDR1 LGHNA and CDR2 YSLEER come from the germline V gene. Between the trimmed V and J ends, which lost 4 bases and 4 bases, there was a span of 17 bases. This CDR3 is CASSRRLDPAYNEQFF. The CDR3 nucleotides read TGCGCCAGCAGCCGACGACTCGACCCGGCGTACAATGAGCAGTTCTTC.

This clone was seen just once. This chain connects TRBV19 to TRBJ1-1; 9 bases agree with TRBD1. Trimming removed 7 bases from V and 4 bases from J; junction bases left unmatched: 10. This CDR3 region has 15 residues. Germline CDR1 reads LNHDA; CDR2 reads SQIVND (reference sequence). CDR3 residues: CASTRSGTGLTEAFF. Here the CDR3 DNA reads TGTGCCAGTACCCGAAGCGGGACAGGGCTCACTGAAGCTTTCTTT.

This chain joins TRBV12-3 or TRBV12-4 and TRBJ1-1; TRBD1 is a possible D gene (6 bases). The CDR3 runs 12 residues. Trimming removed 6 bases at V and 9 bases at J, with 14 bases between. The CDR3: CASRSQGPKAFF. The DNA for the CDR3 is TGTGCCAGCAGATCACAGGGACCCAAAGCTTTCTTT.

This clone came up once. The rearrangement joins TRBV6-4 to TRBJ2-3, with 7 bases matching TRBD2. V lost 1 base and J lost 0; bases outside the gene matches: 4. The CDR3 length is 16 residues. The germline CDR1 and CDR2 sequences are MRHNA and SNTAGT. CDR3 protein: CASSDWGGSSTDTQYF. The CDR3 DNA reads TGTGCCAGCAGTGACTGGGGGGGGTCGAGCACAGATACGCAGTATTTT.

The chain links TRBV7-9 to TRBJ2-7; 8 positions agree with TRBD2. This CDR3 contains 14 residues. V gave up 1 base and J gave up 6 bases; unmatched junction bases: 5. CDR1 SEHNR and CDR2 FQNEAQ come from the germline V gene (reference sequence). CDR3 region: CASSLGLAGGEQYF. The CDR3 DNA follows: TGTGCCAGCAGCTTAGGTCTTGCGGGGGGCGAGCAGTACTTC.